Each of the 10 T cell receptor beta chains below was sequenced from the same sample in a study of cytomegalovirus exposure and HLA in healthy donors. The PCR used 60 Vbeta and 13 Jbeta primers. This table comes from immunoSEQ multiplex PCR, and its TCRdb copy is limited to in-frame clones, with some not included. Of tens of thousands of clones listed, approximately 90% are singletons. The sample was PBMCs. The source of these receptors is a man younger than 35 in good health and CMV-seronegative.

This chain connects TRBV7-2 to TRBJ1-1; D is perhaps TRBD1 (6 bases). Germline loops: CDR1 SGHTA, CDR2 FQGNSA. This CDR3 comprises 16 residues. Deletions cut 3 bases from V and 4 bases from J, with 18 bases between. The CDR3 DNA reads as TGTGCCAGCAGCTTCCAATCCGGGACATTGGCCACTGAAGCTTTCTTT. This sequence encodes CASSFQSGTLATEAFF.

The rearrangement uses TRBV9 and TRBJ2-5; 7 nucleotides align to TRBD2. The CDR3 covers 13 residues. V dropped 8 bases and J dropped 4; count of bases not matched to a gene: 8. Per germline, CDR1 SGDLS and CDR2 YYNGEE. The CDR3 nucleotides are TGTGCCAGGATGAGCGGGACGCGAGAGACCCAGTACTTC. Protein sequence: CARMSGTRETQYF.

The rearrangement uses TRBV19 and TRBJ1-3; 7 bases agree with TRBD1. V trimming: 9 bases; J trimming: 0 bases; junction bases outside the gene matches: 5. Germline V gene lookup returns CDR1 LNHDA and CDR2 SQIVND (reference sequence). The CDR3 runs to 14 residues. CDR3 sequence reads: CASLRDSSGNTIYF. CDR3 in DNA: TGTGCCAGCCTCCGGGACAGCTCTGGAAACACCATATATTTT.

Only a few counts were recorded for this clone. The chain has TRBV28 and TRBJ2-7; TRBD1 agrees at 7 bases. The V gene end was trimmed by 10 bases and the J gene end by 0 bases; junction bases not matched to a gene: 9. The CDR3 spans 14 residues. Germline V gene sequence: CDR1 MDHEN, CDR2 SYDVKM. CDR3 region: CATFPRGSSYEQYF. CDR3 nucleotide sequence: TGTGCCACCTTCCCCAGGGGGAGCTCCTACGAGCAGTACTTC. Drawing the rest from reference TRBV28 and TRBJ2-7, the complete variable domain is DVKVTQSSRYLVKRTGEKVFLECVQDMDHENMFWYRQDPGLGLRLIYFSYDVKMKEKGDIPEGYSVSREKKERFSLILESASTNQTSMYLCATFPRGSSYEQYFGPGTRLTVT.

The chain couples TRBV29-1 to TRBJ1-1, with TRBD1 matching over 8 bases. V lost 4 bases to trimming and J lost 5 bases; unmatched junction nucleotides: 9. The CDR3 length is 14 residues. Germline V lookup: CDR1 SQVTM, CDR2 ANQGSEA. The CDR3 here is CSVVVRGQSTEAFF. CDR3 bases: TGCAGCGTTGTTGTCAGGGGGCAAAGTACTGAAGCTTTCTTT.

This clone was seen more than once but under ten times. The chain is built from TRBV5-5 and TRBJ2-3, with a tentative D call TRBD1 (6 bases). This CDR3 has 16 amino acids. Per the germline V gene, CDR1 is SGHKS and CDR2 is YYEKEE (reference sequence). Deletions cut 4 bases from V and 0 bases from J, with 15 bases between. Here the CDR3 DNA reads TGTGCCAGCAGCCGGATTGTGGGGGCTAGCACAGATACGCAGTATTTT. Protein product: CASSRIVGASTDTQYF.

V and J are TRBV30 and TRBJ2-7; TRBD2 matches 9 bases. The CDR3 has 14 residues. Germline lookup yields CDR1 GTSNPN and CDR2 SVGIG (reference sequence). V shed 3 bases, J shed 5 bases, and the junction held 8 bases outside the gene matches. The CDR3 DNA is TGTGCCTGGAGACACTGGCGGGAGGGCCACGAGCAGTACTTC. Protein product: CAWRHWREGHEQYF.

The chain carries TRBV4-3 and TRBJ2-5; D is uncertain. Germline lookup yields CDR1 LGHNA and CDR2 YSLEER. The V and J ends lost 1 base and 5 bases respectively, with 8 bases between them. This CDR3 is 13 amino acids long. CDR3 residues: CASSQGGAETQYF. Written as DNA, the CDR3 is TGCGCCAGCAGCCAAGGCGGCGCGGAGACCCAGTACTTC.

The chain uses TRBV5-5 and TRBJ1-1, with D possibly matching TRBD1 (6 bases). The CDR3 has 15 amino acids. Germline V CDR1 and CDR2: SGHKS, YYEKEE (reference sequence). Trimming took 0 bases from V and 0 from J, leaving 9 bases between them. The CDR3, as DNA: TGTGCCAGCAGCTTGGTACAGGGTTTGAACACTGAAGCTTTCTTT. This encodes CASSLVQGLNTEAFF.

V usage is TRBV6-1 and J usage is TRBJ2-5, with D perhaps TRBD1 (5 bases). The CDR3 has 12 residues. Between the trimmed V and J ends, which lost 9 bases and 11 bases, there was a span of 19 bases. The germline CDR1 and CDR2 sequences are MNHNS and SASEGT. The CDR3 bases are TGTGCCAGTCTTCAGGGTAGTCTTAGGCAGTACTTC. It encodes CASLQGSLRQYF.